This TCR beta chain was profiled in a study of blood T cell repertoires in COVID-19 (dated by TCRdb to about 2020). Turning to the overall study: Collaborator samples came from the United States, Italy and Spain and covered acute and convalescent phases of COVID-19. The material from the prospective study consisted of cDNA or gDNA derived from T cells, B-cell-depleted T cells, or PBMCs. The dataset comprised deeply sampled blood TCRbeta repertoires from subjects exposed to, actively infected with, or recovered from COVID-19. A freely available public database, intended as a resource for researchers studying the immune response to SARS-CoV-2, is where the repertoires were released. Samples came from the ongoing ImmuneRACE study (first 160 participants) plus 1,254 subjects from 6 global collaborators. Sample metadata almost always included a de-identified subject ID, COVID-19 status, age in years and sex. Where available, HLA class I and class II types were taken from metadata supplied by the sample provider and were not determined by assay-based typing. What the work shows at the level of the full study, not this receptor alone: The amount of clinical and demographic metadata varied by source and participant and was provided uncurated.

Measured from the cysteine to the phenylalanine, the CDR3 is 14 residues long. The only DNA kept is the CDR3, 42 bases in frame from the first base. The germline V gene encodes CDR1 SGHRS and CDR2 YFSETQ. V loses 4 bases, J loses 3 bases, and the germline ends lie 13 bases apart. TCRbeta CDR3 regions were amplified from genomic DNA by means of the immunoSEQ Assay, a bias-controlled multiplex PCR. The published analysis was carried out like this. Within the assay, amplification of reference gene primers was used to estimate how many nucleated cells each sample contained. Sequence reads were collapsed and filtered to measure the absolute abundance of every unique TCRbeta CDR3 rearrangement. For each sample, productive Simpson clonality was calculated as the square root of Simpson's diversity index over productive rearrangements. As stored in TCRdb, this immuneACCESS dataset retains in-frame rearrangements with V and J assigned. A fraction of the clones does not appear; measured against another copy, unresolved V genes explain less than half of the discrepancy, and the remainder lacks a known reason. V and J calls and clone size come straight from that table; D and trimming were deduced from the DNA. This sample lists roughly 100,000 clones; roughly 86% were detected once. The top ten constitute roughly 15% of the sample.

The collaborating institutions used their own protocols to collect whole blood in K2EDTA tubes. For TCRbeta analysis, collaborator samples were shipped as frozen whole blood, as isolated PBMCs, or as DNA extracted from either sample type. As concerns this clone: Its antigen remains undetermined. Base qualities are not at hand, and no much larger clone is one base apart.

The chain uses TRBV5-1 and TRBJ1-1; possibly the D gene is TRBD1, per 6 matching bases. This TCR was recovered from a human donor in a cohort sampled during active COVID-19. Sequenced material: peripheral blood. Here the CDR3 is given as CASSLQGGDTEAFF. The nucleotides are TGCGCCAGCAGCCTGCAAGGGGGGGACACTGAAGCTTTCTTT.